The 21 T cell receptor beta chains below come from one sample, sequenced in a study of blood T cell repertoires in COVID-19. Data came from immunoSEQ multiplex PCR; TCRdb stores just in-frame clones and leaves some out. The sample records over 300,000 clones, over 75% being singletons. The sample taken for sequencing was PBMCs or T cells enriched from blood (not recorded which). These receptor sequences come from a young woman with acute COVID-19.

DNA for the CDR3: TGCGCCAGCAGCTTGGCCCCCACAAGAAACACTGAAGCTTTCTTT. It is translated as CASSLAPTRNTEAFF. The chain has TRBV5-1 and TRBJ1-1; D unclear. The germline V gene has CDR1 SGHRS and CDR2 YFSETQ. CDR3 length: 15 amino acids. Trimming took 0 bases from V and 2 from J, leaving 11 bases between them.

The chain recombines TRBV5-1 with TRBJ1-4; D is possibly TRBD1 (5 bases). V lost 6 bases, J lost 8 bases, and 17 bases lay in between. The CDR3 extends over 14 amino acids. The V gene's germline CDR1 is SGHRS and CDR2 YFSETQ. The CDR3 protein is CASNSGRVDEKLFF. CDR3 nucleotide sequence: TGCGCCAGCAACTCCGGCAGGGTAGACGAAAAACTGTTTTTT.

In DNA form, the CDR3 reads TGTGCCAGTAGTTTTTCGAGGGGGTACGAGCAGTACTTC. Protein sequence: CASSFSRGYEQYF. J is TRBJ2-7 and V is TRBV19; maybe TRBD1 (6 bases). The V gene lost 5 bases and the J gene lost 4 bases, with 12 bases spanning the gap. The germline CDR1 and CDR2 sequences are LNHDA and SQIVND (reference sequence). The CDR3 runs to 13 residues. Together with reference TRBV19 and TRBJ2-7, the CDR3 gives the full variable domain: DGGITQSPKYLFRKEGQNVTLSCEQNLNHDAMYWYRQDPGQGLRLIYYSQIVNDFQKGDIAEGYSVSREKKESFPLTVTSAQKNPTAFYLCASSFSRGYEQYFGPGTRLTVT.

CDR3 nucleotides: TGTGCCAGTAGTATCCCGGGACAGGAGGGAACTGAAGCTTTCTTT. It is translated as CASSIPGQEGTEAFF. This chain joins TRBV19 and TRBJ1-1; 8 bases are shared with TRBD1. Germline values: CDR1 LNHDA, CDR2 SQIVND (reference sequence). This CDR3 has 15 amino acids. The ends lost 3 bases at V and 5 bases at J; junction bases unmatched: 8.

V is TRBV5-1 and J is TRBJ1-2; D unclear. Germline CDR1 SGHRS, CDR2 YFSETQ. Trimming pared 5 bases from V and 5 bases from J, leaving 19 bases between. The CDR3 is made up of 15 amino acids. The CDR3 DNA reads TGCGCCAGCAGTATGGAGAAGGCCGGGAGTTATGGCTACACCTTC. It is translated as CASSMEKAGSYGYTF.

The chain has TRBV5-1 and TRBJ2-3; D not resolved. With 2 bases removed from V and 4 bases from J, the gap between germline ends came to 14 bases. From germline, CDR1 is SGHRS and CDR2 YFSETQ. The CDR3 has 15 amino acids. In DNA, the CDR3 is TGCGCCAGCAGCTTCGTAACTGCGAGTTCAGATACGCAGTATTTT. As protein: CASSFVTASSDTQYF.

The rearrangement joins TRBV5-6 to TRBJ1-4; the D gene is possibly TRBD1 (6 bases). V shed 0 bases and J shed 1 base, with 13 bases lying between them. Germline CDR1 reads SGHDT; CDR2 reads YYEEEE. The CDR3 totals 17 residues. This chain's CDR3 is CASSLETGPVTNEKLFF. The CDR3 DNA follows: TGTGCCAGCAGCTTGGAAACAGGGCCGGTAACTAATGAAAAACTGTTTTTT.

This clone came up once. This sequence joins TRBV28 and TRBJ1-2; 10 nucleotides agree with TRBD1. Per germline, CDR1 MDHEN and CDR2 SYDVKM. CDR3 length: 15 residues. J was trimmed by 4 bases and V by 6 bases; bases with no gene match: 8. For the CDR3, the DNA is TGTGCCAGCAGCTCCCCGGGACAGGGGTTCTATGGCTACACCTTC. It is translated as CASSSPGQGFYGYTF.

The chain has TRBV6-5 and TRBJ2-1; D ambiguous. Trimming cost V 6 bases and J 0 bases, with 9 bases left between them. The CDR3 runs 14 residues. The germline gives CDR1 MNHEY, CDR2 SVGAGI. CDR3 nucleotide sequence: TGTGCCAGCAGGTTGAGGAGCTCCTACAATGAGCAGTTCTTC. It encodes CASRLRSSYNEQFF.

The chain has TRBV6-5 and TRBJ2-7; maybe TRBD1 (5 bases). In germline, CDR1 is MNHEY, CDR2 SVGAGI. The CDR3 loop spans 11 amino acids. Trimming took off 7 bases at V and 7 bases at J, with 11 bases between the two ends. CDR3 in DNA: TGTGCCAGCACCGACAGTGGAGAGCAGTACTTC. Translating it yields CASTDSGEQYF.

The V and J genes are TRBV30 and TRBJ1-2, with TRBD1 identical over 9 bases. Germline V gene lookup returns CDR1 GTSNPN and CDR2 SVGIG (reference sequence). Trimming at V came to 4 bases and at J to 8 bases, leaving 8 bases not matched to a gene. The CDR3 contains 13 residues. The CDR3 loop is CAWTTGTGQGYTF. The CDR3 DNA is TGTGCCTGGACTACCGGGACAGGGCAGGGCTACACCTTC.

V and J are TRBV3-1 (or the pseudogene TRBV3-2) and TRBJ2-7; D call uncertain. V was trimmed by 3 bases and J by 4 bases, leaving 16 bases between them. Germline CDR1 and CDR2: LGHDT and YNNKEL (reference sequence). The CDR3 is made up of 15 amino acids. CDR3 nucleotides: TGTGCCAGCAGCCACGCCCGTGGGCCCTTTTACGAGCAGTACTTC. This sequence encodes CASSHARGPFYEQYF.

J is TRBJ1-4 and V is TRBV20-1; D gene unclear. V dropped 3 bases and J dropped 8 bases, with 13 bases sitting between them. This CDR3 region has 13 residues. The germline V gene has CDR1 DFQATT and CDR2 SNEGSKA (reference sequence). This CDR3 reads CSASPEPREKLFF. CDR3 in DNA: TGCAGTGCTAGTCCCGAACCGAGGGAAAAACTGTTTTTT.

The chain carries TRBV9 and TRBJ1-6, with D hard to call. V was trimmed by 0 bases and J by 6 bases, leaving 10 bases between them. Germline V gene lookup returns CDR1 SGDLS and CDR2 YYNGEE. The CDR3 length is 15 residues. CDR3 residues: CASSVVDTINSPLHF. The CDR3 DNA follows: TGTGCCAGCAGCGTAGTAGATACCATTAATTCACCCCTCCACTTT.

CDR3 nucleotides: TGTGCCAGCAGTCCACGGGACAGGGTAATTTTTAGGAGCAATCAGCCCCAGCATTTT. Encoded protein: CASSPRDRVIFRSNQPQHF. The gene calls are TRBV27 and TRBJ1-5, with 9 bases fitting TRBD1. This CDR3 has 19 amino acids. V was clipped by 5 bases and J by 1 base; unmatched bases: 15. The germline V gene has CDR1 MNHEY and CDR2 SMNVEV (reference sequence).

This chain links TRBV10-3 with TRBJ2-5, with 14 bases that match TRBD2. The CDR3 is made up of 18 amino acids. The V and J ends lost 0 bases and 2 bases, in that order; junction bases with no gene match: 5. Germline V gene sequence: CDR1 ENHRY, CDR2 SYGVKD. The CDR3 protein is CAISESKGLAGEQETQYF. In DNA form, the CDR3 reads TGTGCCATCAGTGAGTCGAAGGGACTAGCGGGGGAGCAAGAGACCCAGTACTTC.

This sequence joins TRBV24-1 and TRBJ2-2; 8 bases match TRBD2. Germline V CDR1 and CDR2: KGHDR, SFDVKD. V lost 1 base to trimming and J lost 5 bases; unmatched junction nucleotides: 5. The CDR3 loop spans 16 amino acids. CDR3 DNA sequence: TGTGCCACCAGTGATTTTGGCGGGGGGTCAACCGGGGAGCTGTTTTTT. Protein: CATSDFGGGSTGELFF.

The J gene is TRBJ1-5, the V gene TRBV7-2, with a weak D call TRBD1 (6 bases). CDR3 length: 14 amino acids. The V gene lost 5 bases and the J gene lost 6 bases, with 14 bases spanning the gap. Germline V gene data show CDR1 as SGHTA and CDR2 as FQGNSA. The DNA of the CDR3 is TGTGCCAGCAGCCCAACTACAGGGCTTCAGCCCCAGCATTTT. The encoded protein is CASSPTTGLQPQHF.

This sequence joins TRBV4-2 and TRBJ2-2, with 13 bases aligning to TRBD2. Germline lookup yields CDR1 LGHNA and CDR2 YNFKEQ. This CDR3 has 18 residues. The J segment lost 7 bases and the V segment lost 1 base, leaving 9 bases of the junction unmatched. The CDR3 DNA follows: TGTGCCAGCAGCCAAGCGGGACTAGCGGGGATGTCCGTCGGGGAGCTGTTTTTT. The encoded protein is CASSQAGLAGMSVGELFF.

This chain joins TRBV7-9 and TRBJ2-1; 7 positions agree with TRBD1. Trimming took 5 bases from V and 3 from J; bases not matched to a gene: 7. The CDR3 consists of 15 residues. Germline V gene sequence: CDR1 SEHNR, CDR2 FQNEAQ (reference sequence). The CDR3 DNA is TGTGCCAGCAGCGTCCCGGGACAGATCTACAATGAGCAGTTCTTC. This sequence encodes CASSVPGQIYNEQFF.

The V gene is TRBV15, the J gene TRBJ1-1, with D unclear. The CDR3 is made up of 12 amino acids. V was cut by 10 bases and J by 4 bases, with 13 bases left in between. Germline V gene sequence: CDR1 LNHNV, CDR2 YYDKDF (reference sequence). This CDR3 is CASRLAPTEAFF. Written as DNA, the CDR3 is TGTGCCAGCAGACTCGCGCCCACTGAAGCTTTCTTT.